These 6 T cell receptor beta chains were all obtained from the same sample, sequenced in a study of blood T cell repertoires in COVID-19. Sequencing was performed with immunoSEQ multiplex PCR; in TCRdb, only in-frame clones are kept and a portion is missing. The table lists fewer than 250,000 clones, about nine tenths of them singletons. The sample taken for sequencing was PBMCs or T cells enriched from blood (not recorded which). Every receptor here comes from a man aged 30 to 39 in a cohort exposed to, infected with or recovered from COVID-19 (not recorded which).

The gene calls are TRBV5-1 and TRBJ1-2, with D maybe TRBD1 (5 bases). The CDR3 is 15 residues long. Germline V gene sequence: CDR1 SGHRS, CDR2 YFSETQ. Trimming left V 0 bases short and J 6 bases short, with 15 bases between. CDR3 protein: CASSLAGESADGYTF. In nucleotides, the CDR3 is TGCGCCAGCAGCTTGGCGGGGGAATCCGCTGATGGCTACACCTTC.

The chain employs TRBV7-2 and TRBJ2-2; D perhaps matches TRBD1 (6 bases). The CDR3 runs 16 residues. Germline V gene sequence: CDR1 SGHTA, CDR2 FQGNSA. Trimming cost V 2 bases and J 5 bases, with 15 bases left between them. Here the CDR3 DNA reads TGTGCCAGCAGCTTATGGGGCAGGGGACGTACCGGGGAGCTGTTTTTT. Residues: CASSLWGRGRTGELFF.

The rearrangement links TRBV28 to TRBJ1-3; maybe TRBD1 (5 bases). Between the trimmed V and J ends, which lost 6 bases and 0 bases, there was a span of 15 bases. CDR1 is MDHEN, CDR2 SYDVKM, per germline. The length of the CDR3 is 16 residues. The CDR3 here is CASSPGLLISGNTIYF. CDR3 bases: TGTGCCAGCAGCCCGGGACTTCTCATCTCTGGAAACACCATATATTTT.

The CDR3, as DNA: TGTGCCACCTCTTCCGTCTACGAAGCTTTCTTT. Translated, it gives CATSSVYEAFF. The V call is TRBV2, the J call TRBJ1-1, with unresolved D. The CDR3 has 11 residues. V dropped 10 bases and J dropped 8 bases, with 14 bases sitting between them. The germline gives CDR1 SNHLY, CDR2 FYNNEI.

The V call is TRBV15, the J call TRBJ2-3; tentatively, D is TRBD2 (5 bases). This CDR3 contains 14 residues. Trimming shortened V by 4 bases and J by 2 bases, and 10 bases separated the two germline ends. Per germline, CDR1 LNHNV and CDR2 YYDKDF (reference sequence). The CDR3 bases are TGTGCCACCAGCAATCGGGGTCCCACAGATACGCAGTATTTT. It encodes CATSNRGPTDTQYF.

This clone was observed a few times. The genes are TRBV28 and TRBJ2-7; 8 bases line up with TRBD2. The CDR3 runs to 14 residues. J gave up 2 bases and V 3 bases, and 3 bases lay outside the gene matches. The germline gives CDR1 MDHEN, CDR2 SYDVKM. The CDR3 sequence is CASSFSGIPYEQYF. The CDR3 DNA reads TGTGCCAGCAGTTTTAGCGGGATCCCCTACGAGCAGTACTTC.